This entry concerns a single TCR beta chain. Its specificity is not known. Amplification used 60 Vbeta primers and 13 Jbeta primers. TCRdb keeps only in-frame clones here, not all; method: immunoSEQ multiplex PCR. This table holds roughly 160,000 clones, 80% found once. V dropped 5 bases and J dropped 0 bases, with 12 bases sitting between them. Looked up from germline, CDR1 is SGHNT and CDR2 is YYREEE (reference sequence). The CDR3 runs to 15 residues. These data originate in a study of cytomegalovirus exposure and HLA in healthy donors. Study details: In an earlier analysis, some 110 million unique TCR beta sequences were found from 200 million or so T cells. Clustering assigned 81% of the roughly 430 genotyped donors to the Caucasian-associated ancestry cluster. A preliminary data release comprised 80 million to 95 million unique TCRs obtained from HLA-typed donors.

Study findings and constraints: Cytomegalovirus association was listed for 164 TCR beta chains.

V is TRBV5-4 and J is TRBJ1-3; D unresolved. The sequence was obtained from a man aged 30-40 years in good health and CMV-seronegative. Sequenced input: PBMCs. The CDR3 nucleotides are TGTGCCAGCAGTATATCCACCTACTCTGGAAACACCATATATTTT. Amino acids: CASSISTYSGNTIYF.